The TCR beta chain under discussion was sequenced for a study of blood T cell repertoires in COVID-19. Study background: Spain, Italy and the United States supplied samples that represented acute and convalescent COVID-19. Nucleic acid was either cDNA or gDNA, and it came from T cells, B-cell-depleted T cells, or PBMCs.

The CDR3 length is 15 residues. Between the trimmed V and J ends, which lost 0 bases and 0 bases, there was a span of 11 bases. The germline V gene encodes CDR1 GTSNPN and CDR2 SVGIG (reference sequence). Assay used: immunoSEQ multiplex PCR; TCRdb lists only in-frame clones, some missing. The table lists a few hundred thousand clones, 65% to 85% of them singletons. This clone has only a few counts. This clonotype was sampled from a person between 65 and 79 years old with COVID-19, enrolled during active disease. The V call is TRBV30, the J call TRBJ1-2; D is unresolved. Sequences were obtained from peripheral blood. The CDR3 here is CAWSVQPAANYGYTF. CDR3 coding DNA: TGTGCCTGGAGTGTTCAACCCGCGGCTAACTATGGCTACACCTTC.